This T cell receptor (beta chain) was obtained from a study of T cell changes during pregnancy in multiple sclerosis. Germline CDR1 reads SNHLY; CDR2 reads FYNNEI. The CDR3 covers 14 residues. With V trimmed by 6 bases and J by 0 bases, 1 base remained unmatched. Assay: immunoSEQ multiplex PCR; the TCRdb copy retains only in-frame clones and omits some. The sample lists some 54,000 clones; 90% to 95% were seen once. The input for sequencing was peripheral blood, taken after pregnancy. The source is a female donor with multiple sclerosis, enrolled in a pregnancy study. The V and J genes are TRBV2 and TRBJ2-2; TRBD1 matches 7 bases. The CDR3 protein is CASRTGANTGELFF. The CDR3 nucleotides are TGTGCCAGCAGAACAGGGGCGAACACCGGGGAGCTGTTTTTT.